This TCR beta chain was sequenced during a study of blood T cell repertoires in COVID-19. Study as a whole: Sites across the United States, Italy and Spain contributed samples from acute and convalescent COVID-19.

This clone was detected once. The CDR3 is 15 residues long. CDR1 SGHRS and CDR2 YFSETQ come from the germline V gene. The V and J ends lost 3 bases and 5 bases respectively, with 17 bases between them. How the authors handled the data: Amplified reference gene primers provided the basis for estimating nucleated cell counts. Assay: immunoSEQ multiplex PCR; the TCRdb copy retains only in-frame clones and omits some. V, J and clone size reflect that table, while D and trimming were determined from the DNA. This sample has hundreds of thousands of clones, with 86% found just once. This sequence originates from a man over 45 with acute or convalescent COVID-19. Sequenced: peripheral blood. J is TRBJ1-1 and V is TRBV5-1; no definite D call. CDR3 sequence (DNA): TGCGCCAGCAGCTCCGACCTTCTACGGGTAACTGAAGCTTTCTTT. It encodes CASSSDLLRVTEAFF.